This T cell receptor (beta chain) was documented in a study of T cell repertoires in cytomegalovirus infection. Study-wide background: Carrying CMV and the relevant HLA type showed in public TCR beta signatures. Study-wide findings and caveats: Predominance within the ex vivo response was attributable to HLA-C-restricted CMV-specific TCR beta clonotypes.

CDR1 SEHNR and CDR2 FQNEAQ come from the germline V gene (reference sequence). The J segment lost 8 bases and the V segment lost 6 bases, leaving 7 bases of the junction unmatched. The CDR3 extends over 14 amino acids. A few counts support this clonotype. Its antigen is not known. One entry per CDR3 protein results from TCRdb running MiXCR on the reads. The table records nearly 550,000 distinct CDR3 sequences, 15% to 20% of them present only once. The genes are TRBV7-9 and TRBJ1-6; TRBD1 aligns across 7 bases. Sequencing was done on a sample of CD8+ T cells from PBMCs. The source is a human donor in good health (CMV status not recorded). Some clones in this sample may be carry-over from other donors' samples. The CDR3 is CASRQAGQHSPLHF. The CDR3 region has the DNA TGTGCCAGCAGGCAAGCGGGACAGCATTCACCCCTCCACTTT.